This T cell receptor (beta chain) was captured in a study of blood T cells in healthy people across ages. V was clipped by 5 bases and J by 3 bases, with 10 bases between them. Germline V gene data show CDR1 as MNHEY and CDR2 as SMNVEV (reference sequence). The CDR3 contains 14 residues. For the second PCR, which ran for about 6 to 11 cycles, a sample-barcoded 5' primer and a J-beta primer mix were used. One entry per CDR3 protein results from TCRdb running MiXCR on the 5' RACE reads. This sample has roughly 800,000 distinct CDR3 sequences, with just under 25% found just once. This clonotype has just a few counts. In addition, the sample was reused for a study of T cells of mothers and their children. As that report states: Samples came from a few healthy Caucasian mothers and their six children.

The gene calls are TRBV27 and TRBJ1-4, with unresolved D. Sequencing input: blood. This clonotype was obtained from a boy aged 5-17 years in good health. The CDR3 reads CASSTAPANEKLFF. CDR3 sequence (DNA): TGTGCCAGCAGTACGGCCCCAGCTAATGAAAAACTGTTTTTT. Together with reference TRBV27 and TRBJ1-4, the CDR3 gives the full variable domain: EAQVTQNPRYLITVTGKKLTVTCSQNMNHEYMSWYRQDPGLGLRQIYYSMNVEVTDKGDVPEGYKVSRKEKRNFPLILESPSPNQTSLYFCASSTAPANEKLFFGSGTQLSVL.